This is a list of T cell receptor beta chains from one sample in a study of technical replicates of blood from a handful of donors. Data came from immunoSEQ multiplex PCR; TCRdb stores just in-frame clones and leaves some out. There are around 93,000 clones in the sample; roughly 94% occur only once, and 0.34% lies in the top ten. Specimen: T cells isolated from PBMCs. Source of these receptors: a human donor in good health. CDR3s include the opening cysteine and the closing phenylalanine or tryptophan. D genes are given only for firm matches.

j_gene: TRBJ2-3
v_gene: TRBV14
d_gene: TRBD1
CDR3aa: CASSQTGGTDTQYF
CDR3nt: TGTGCCAGCAGTCAGACAGGGGGGACAGATACGCAGTATTTT

j_gene: TRBJ1-5
v_gene: TRBV7-3
d_gene: TRBD1
CDR3aa: CASSLRGQGANQPQHF
CDR3nt: TGTGCCAGCAGCTTAAGGGGACAGGGGGCTAATCAGCCCCAGCATTTT

j_gene: TRBJ2-5
v_gene: TRBV5-4
d_gene: TRBD1
CDR3aa: CASRGTGDRETQYF
CDR3nt: TGTGCCAGCCGAGGGACAGGGGATCGGGAGACCCAGTACTTC

j_gene: TRBJ2-7
v_gene: TRBV2
d_gene: TRBD2
CDR3aa: CASRGGEYSGAYGEQYF
CDR3nt: TGTGCCAGCAGGGGGGGGGAATATAGCGGAGCCTATGGGGAGCAGTACTTC

j_gene: TRBJ2-3
v_gene: TRBV4-3
d_gene: -
CDR3aa: CASSQELSTGLSTDTQYF
CDR3nt: TGCGCCAGCAGCCAAGAGCTTTCGACAGGCTTAAGCACAGATACGCAGTATTTT

j_gene: TRBJ1-1
v_gene: TRBV21-1
d_gene: -
CDR3aa: CASSKVGESTEAFF
CDR3nt: TGTGCCAGCAGCAAAGTTGGGGAGAGCACTGAAGCTTTCTTT

j_gene: TRBJ2-1
v_gene: TRBV9
d_gene: -
CDR3aa: CASSVDSNNEQFF
CDR3nt: TGTGCCAGCAGCGTAGATTCCAACAATGAGCAGTTCTTC

j_gene: TRBJ2-7
v_gene: TRBV28
d_gene: -
CDR3aa: CASSIGDEQYF
CDR3nt: TGTGCCAGCAGTATAGGGGACGAGCAGTACTTC

j_gene: TRBJ1-5
v_gene: TRBV19
d_gene: -
CDR3aa: CASSIDPQGQPQHF
CDR3nt: TGTGCCAGTAGTATAGATCCCCAGGGTCAGCCCCAGCATTTT

j_gene: TRBJ2-1
v_gene: TRBV9
d_gene: TRBD2
CDR3aa: CASSVGGRVREQFF
CDR3nt: TGTGCCAGCAGCGTAGGAGGGAGGGTACGTGAGCAGTTCTTC